The next 26 T cell receptor beta chains were all read from a single sample in a study of regulatory T cells in long-lasting Graves disease. Construction of the TCR beta libraries employed iRepertoire HTBI primers in conjunction with Arm-PCR of CDR3 regions. One entry per CDR3 protein results from TCRdb running MiXCR on the multiplex PCR reads. The sample holds around 500,000 distinct CDR3 sequences; under 25% are singletons and the top ten take about 7.8%. The sample's time point: persistent/refractory GD, antithyroid drugs over 5 years with positive TRAb. Following extraction of RNA from PBMCs, that RNA was used to make the TCR library. The sequencing here drew on peripheral blood mononuclear cells (PBMCs), taken when the disease was refractory, from a patient treated with antithyroid drugs. The receptors come from a female donor with Graves disease.

A few counts support this clonotype. The chain employs TRBV9 and TRBJ2-7; 7 bases are a match to TRBD2. Germline V gives CDR1 SGDLS, CDR2 YYNGEE. This CDR3 contains 14 residues. V dropped 3 bases and J dropped 1; count of bases not matched to a gene: 4. The CDR3 region is CASSEGRASYEQYF. In DNA form, the CDR3 reads TGTGCCAGCAGCGAGGGGAGGGCATCCTACGAGCAGTACTTC.

The chain links TRBV19 to TRBJ1-5; 7 bases map to TRBD1. CDR1 is LNHDA and CDR2 is SQIVND in the germline V gene (reference sequence). This CDR3 region has 17 residues. Trimming removed 3 bases from V and 0 bases from J; junction bases left unmatched: 8. The CDR3 bases are TGTGCCAGTAGTATTAAGGGGACAGCAATTAGCAATCAGCCCCAGCATTTT. It encodes CASSIKGTAISNQPQHF.

The rearrangement uses TRBV6-2 or TRBV6-3 and TRBJ2-6; TRBD2 matches at 11 bases. This CDR3 contains 18 residues. Germline CDR1 MNHEY, CDR2 SVGEGT. V was clipped by 5 bases and J by 1 base; unmatched bases: 7. The CDR3 reads CASSKTSGSLSGANVLTF. CDR3 nucleotides: TGTGCCAGCAGTAAAACTAGCGGGAGCCTATCTGGGGCCAACGTCCTGACTTTC.

This clonotype was picked up many times. The J gene is TRBJ2-7, the V gene TRBV5-1; maybe TRBD2 (6 bases). Trimming stripped 4 bases from V and 7 bases from J, with 18 bases between. This CDR3 region has 14 residues. In germline, CDR1 is SGHRS, CDR2 YFSETQ. DNA of the CDR3: TGCGCCAGCAGCCCTCGGGGGTCCCTTGGGGAGCAGTACTTC. Residues: CASSPRGSLGEQYF.

Only a few counts were recorded for this clonotype. The V call is TRBV7-9, the J call TRBJ2-7; 7 bases are a match to TRBD1. This CDR3 has 16 amino acids. Germline trimming cut 4 bases from V and 4 bases from J; bases unmatched to any gene: 13. Germline-derived CDR1 and CDR2 are SEHNR and FQNEAQ (reference sequence). The CDR3 DNA follows: TGTGCCAGCAGCTACCCCCTCCGACAGGGCGGGTACGAGCAGTACTTC. This sequence encodes CASSYPLRQGGYEQYF.

There are a few counts of this clonotype. J is TRBJ2-7 and V is TRBV19; TRBD1 matches 9 bases. The germline CDR1 and CDR2 sequences are LNHDA and SQIVND (reference sequence). CDR3 length: 14 residues. J gave up 6 bases and V 6 bases, and 9 bases lay outside the gene matches. The CDR3: CASSWTGDSSEQYF. The CDR3 DNA follows: TGTGCCAGTAGCTGGACAGGGGATTCGTCCGAGCAGTACTTC.

This rearrangement joins TRBV4-3 to TRBJ2-5; D possibly corresponds to TRBD1 (6 bases). Germline CDR1 LGHNA, CDR2 YSLEER. Trimming took 2 bases from V and 5 from J, leaving 18 bases between them. CDR3 length equals 16 residues. CDR3 loop: CASSQSARGAMETQYF. The CDR3 region has the DNA TGCGCCAGCAGCCAATCTGCCAGGGGCGCGATGGAGACCCAGTACTTC.

This clonotype was counted between two and nine times. The chain is built from TRBV5-6 and TRBJ2-2, with D uncertain. Germline CDR1 SGHDT, CDR2 YYEEEE. The CDR3 spans 15 residues. V was cut by 2 bases and J by 0 bases, with 8 bases left in between. The CDR3 reads CASSLGVPNTGELFF. CDR3 nucleotides: TGTGCCAGCAGCTTAGGTGTCCCGAACACCGGGGAGCTGTTTTTT.

This clonotype occurred many times. The chain links TRBV30 to TRBJ1-2; unclear D gene. V was clipped by 5 bases and J by 4 bases, with 20 bases between them. This CDR3 spans 15 amino acids. Germline values: CDR1 GTSNPN, CDR2 SVGIG (reference sequence). CDR3 loop: CAWAPPGLASYGYTF. Written as DNA, the CDR3 is TGTGCCTGGGCCCCCCCGGGCCTAGCGAGCTATGGCTACACCTTC.

This clonotype was detected many times. This sequence joins TRBV28 and TRBJ1-5; D may be TRBD1 (6 bases). With 2 bases removed from V and 10 bases from J, the gap between germline ends came to 12 bases. This CDR3 is 13 amino acids long. Germline V gene lookup returns CDR1 MDHEN and CDR2 SYDVKM. Here the CDR3 reads CASSLTTGAPQHF. The CDR3 DNA reads TGTGCCAGCAGTTTAACCACGGGGGCTCCCCAGCATTTT.

This sequence joins TRBV4-3 and TRBJ2-5; D is unresolved. This CDR3 has 13 residues. The germline V gene has CDR1 LGHNA and CDR2 YSLEER. The V end lost 0 bases, the J end lost 5 bases, and 7 bases lay between the germline ends. The CDR3 region is CASSQDFLETQYF. In DNA, the CDR3 is TGCGCCAGCAGCCAAGATTTCCTGGAGACCCAGTACTTC.

This clonotype has at least ten counts. This rearrangement joins TRBV28 to TRBJ2-6, with unresolved D. V lost 5 bases to trimming and J lost 0 bases, with 8 bases between them. CDR3 length equals 15 residues. Germline V lookup: CDR1 MDHEN, CDR2 SYDVKM. CDR3 DNA: TGTGCCAGCAGTCCGCCGAGCTCTGGGGCCAACGTCCTGACTTTC. This sequence encodes CASSPPSSGANVLTF.

This clonotype was observed a handful of times. V usage is TRBV28 and J usage is TRBJ2-7; TRBD2 matches 7 bases. The CDR3 has 13 residues. V shed 5 bases and J 5 bases; nucleotides not matched to a gene: 6. Germline V CDR1 and CDR2: MDHEN, SYDVKM. Written as DNA, the CDR3 is TGTGCCAGCAGTCGGACCGGGGGGAACGAGCAGTACTTC. Translated, it gives CASSRTGGNEQYF.

This clonotype has just a few counts. The chain is built from TRBV11-1 and TRBJ2-1, with no clear D. V was cut by 1 base and J by 7 bases, with 17 bases left in between. This CDR3 has 16 amino acids. CDR1 and CDR2 from the germline V gene are SGHAT and FQDESV (reference sequence). CDR3 protein: CASSLGVALQGNEQFF. The CDR3 DNA follows: TGTGCCAGCAGCTTAGGCGTAGCCCTCCAAGGGAATGAGCAGTTCTTC.

This clonotype was observed many times. J is TRBJ1-1 and V is TRBV12-3 or TRBV12-4; D unclear. CDR3 length equals 13 residues. V lost 7 bases to trimming and J lost 1 base, with 10 bases between them. The DNA of the CDR3 is TGTGCCAGCACCTTACACCAGAACACTGAAGCTTTCTTT. It is translated as CASTLHQNTEAFF.

This clonotype came up many times. The rearrangement uses TRBV28 and TRBJ2-7, with unresolved D. The CDR3 covers 15 residues. CDR1 is MDHEN and CDR2 is SYDVKM in the germline V gene. V lost 7 bases, J lost 6 bases, and 22 bases lay in between. The CDR3 sequence: CASTLSSPGKGEQYF. The CDR3 DNA is TGTGCCAGCACCCTTTCTTCTCCCGGTAAGGGCGAGCAGTACTTC.

This clonotype has only a few counts. The V and J genes are TRBV29-1 and TRBJ2-1; D unclear. The CDR3 has 10 amino acids. The germline gives CDR1 SQVTM, CDR2 ANQGSEA. Trimming cost V 4 bases and J 8 bases, with 6 bases left between them. CDR3 residues: CSVGAHEQFF. The CDR3 coding sequence is TGCAGCGTTGGGGCCCATGAGCAGTTCTTC.

On this clonotype: One base away lies a much larger clone, so this may be a sequencing read error. The rearrangement links TRBV3-1 to TRBJ2-5; unclear D gene. The CDR3 spans 14 residues. Germline CDR1 and CDR2: LGHDT and YNNKEL (reference sequence). CDR3 DNA: TGTACCAGCAGCCAAGTTTGGAATAGTGGGACCCAGTACTTC. Amino acids: CTSSQVWNSGTQYF.

This clonotype was recorded at least ten times. The chain uses TRBV28 and TRBJ1-2, with D perhaps matching TRBD1 (6 bases). From germline, CDR1 is MDHEN and CDR2 SYDVKM. The CDR3 has 17 amino acids. Trimming took 4 bases from V and 1 from J, leaving 19 bases between them. CDR3: CASSSPLGTNNNYGYTF. In DNA form, the CDR3 reads TGTGCCAGCAGTTCGCCTCTGGGGACAAATAATAACTATGGCTACACCTTC.

The sample holds many counts of this clonotype. The chain links TRBV28 to TRBJ1-2; 7 bases agree with TRBD1. Trimming at V came to 2 bases and at J to 6 bases, leaving 6 bases not matched to a gene. CDR1 and CDR2 from the germline V gene are MDHEN and SYDVKM. The CDR3 runs to 14 residues. DNA for the CDR3: TGTGCCAGCAGTTTAACGGCAGGGGGAAATGGCTACACCTTC. Amino acid sequence: CASSLTAGGNGYTF.

This clonotype came up many times. The chain uses TRBV28 and TRBJ2-7, with D uncertain. CDR1 MDHEN and CDR2 SYDVKM come from the germline V gene. CDR3 length equals 11 residues. Trimming left V 6 bases short and J 3 bases short, with 6 bases between. CDR3 bases: TGTGCCAGCAGGGGCAGCTACGAGCAGTACTTC. It codes for CASRGSYEQYF.

This clonotype was found many times. CDR3 amino acids: CASRPGHPISGANVLTF. CDR3 coding DNA: TGTGCCAGCAGACCGGGGCACCCAATCTCTGGGGCCAACGTCCTGACTTTC. The gene calls are TRBV12-3 or TRBV12-4 and TRBJ2-6, with D possibly called TRBD1 or TRBD2 (5 bases each). V was trimmed by 6 bases and J by 0 bases, leaving 15 bases between them. There are 17 residues in the CDR3.

In its sample, this clonotype was seen many times. The V gene is TRBV6-1, the J gene TRBJ1-1; the match to TRBD1 covers 9 bases. CDR3 length: 11 residues. Germline CDR1 is MNHNS and CDR2 is SASEGT. J gave up 12 bases and V 6 bases, and 5 bases lay outside the gene matches. CDR3 region: CASRRTGETFF. The CDR3 DNA follows: TGTGCCAGCAGAAGGACAGGGGAAACTTTCTTT.

This clonotype was observed a few times. The V and J genes are TRBV16 and TRBJ1-5, with D maybe TRBD1 (5 bases). Trimming stripped 5 bases from V and 1 base from J, with 12 bases between. The CDR3 totals 15 residues. Germline V gene lookup returns CDR1 KGHSY and CDR2 FQNENV. Here the CDR3 DNA reads TGTGCCAGCAGCGGGGCCGGCAGGAGCAATCAGCCCCAGCATTTT. This gives the protein CASSGAGRSNQPQHF.

The chain couples TRBV5-1 to TRBJ2-5; either TRBD1 or TRBD2 may supply D (5 bases each). This CDR3 is built from 16 residues. The germline gives CDR1 SGHRS, CDR2 YFSETQ. V lost 0 bases, J lost 3 bases, and 15 bases lay in between. CDR3 loop: CASSLGMGTFEETQYF. CDR3 nucleotides: TGCGCCAGCAGCTTGGGGATGGGGACCTTCGAAGAGACCCAGTACTTC.

A few counts support this clonotype. This rearrangement joins TRBV7-8 to TRBJ2-3; D gene unclear. CDR1 SGHVS and CDR2 FQNEAQ come from the germline V gene. V was pared by 5 bases and J by 10 bases, with 13 bases between. This CDR3 is 12 amino acids long. In nucleotides, the CDR3 is TGTGCCAGCAGCGACGTCTCAAGGCCGCAGTATTTT. Translating it yields CASSDVSRPQYF.